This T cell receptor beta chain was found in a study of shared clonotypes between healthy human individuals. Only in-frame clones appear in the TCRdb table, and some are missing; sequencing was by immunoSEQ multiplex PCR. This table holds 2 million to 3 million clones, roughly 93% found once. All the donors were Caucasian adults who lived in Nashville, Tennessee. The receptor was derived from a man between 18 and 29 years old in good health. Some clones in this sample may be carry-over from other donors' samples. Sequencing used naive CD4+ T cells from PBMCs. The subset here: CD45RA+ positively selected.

The CDR3 sequence: CASSVDPLKETQYF. The DNA for the CDR3 is TGTGCCAGCAGCGTAGACCCCCTAAAAGAGACCCAGTACTTC. This chain joins TRBV9 and TRBJ2-5; D unclear. CDR1 and CDR2 (germline): SGDLS, YYNGEE. With 0 bases removed from V and 3 bases from J, the gap between germline ends came to 9 bases. CDR3 length: 14 residues.